These 10 T cell receptor beta chains came from one sample sequenced in a study of blood T cell repertoires in COVID-19. Clones were read by immunoSEQ multiplex PCR, and TCRdb kept only the in-frame ones, dropping some. Of 60,000 to 85,000 clones in the sample, 70% to 90% were seen once. What was sequenced was peripheral blood. These TCRs come from a woman aged 45-60 years with COVID-19, enrolled during active disease.

V usage is TRBV6-5 and J usage is TRBJ1-1; possibly TRBD1 for D (5 bases). This CDR3 has 14 residues. Trimming removed 6 bases at V and 11 bases at J, with 22 bases between. CDR1 is MNHEY and CDR2 is SVGAGI in the germline V gene. CDR3 DNA: TGTGCCAGCAGAGACAGTAGTCAGACGGCGGCCGCTTTCTTT. It encodes CASRDSSQTAAAFF.

The chain employs TRBV7-9 and TRBJ2-1; the D is unclear. Germline lookup yields CDR1 SEHNR and CDR2 FQNEAQ (reference sequence). V was pared by 1 base and J by 6 bases, with 13 bases between. The CDR3 extends over 15 amino acids. CDR3 bases: TGTGCCAGCAGCTTAGGAGCCGCCCTCCGCAATGAGCAGTTCTTC. This sequence encodes CASSLGAALRNEQFF.

The J gene is TRBJ2-7, the V gene TRBV28; weak D call: TRBD1 (5 bases). This CDR3 has 14 amino acids. Germline CDR1 MDHEN, CDR2 SYDVKM. Trimming left V 3 bases short and J 5 bases short, with 14 bases between. CDR3 loop: CASSFGRVQDEQYF. As DNA, the CDR3 is TGTGCCAGCAGTTTTGGCAGGGTCCAGGACGAGCAGTACTTC.

The rearrangement uses TRBV19 and TRBJ1-2, with 7 bases aligning to TRBD1. V lost 7 bases and J lost 2; bases outside the gene matches: 7. CDR1 and CDR2 from the germline V gene are LNHDA and SQIVND (reference sequence). There are 14 residues in the CDR3. CDR3 in amino acids: CASTPRQGNYGYTF. CDR3 DNA: TGTGCCAGTACCCCAAGACAGGGCAACTATGGCTACACCTTC.

This chain connects TRBV27 to TRBJ2-7; 9 positions match TRBD2. The CDR3 is made up of 15 amino acids. V lost 2 bases, J lost 0 bases, and 2 bases stayed unmatched. Per germline, CDR1 MNHEY and CDR2 SMNVEV (reference sequence). The CDR3, as DNA: TGTGCCAGCAGTTTAACTAGCGGGTTCTCCTACGAGCAGTACTTC. Translated, it gives CASSLTSGFSYEQYF.

A single count supports this clone. This chain uses TRBV7-9 with TRBJ1-4; D is unresolved. The CDR3 totals 14 residues. V shed 5 bases and J shed 8 bases, with 15 bases lying between them. CDR1 and CDR2 (germline): SEHNR, FQNEAQ (reference sequence). This CDR3 is CASSADIAREKLFF. The CDR3, as DNA: TGTGCCAGCAGCGCAGACATCGCGAGAGAAAAACTGTTTTTT.

V usage is TRBV28 and J usage is TRBJ1-4, with TRBD1 matching over 8 bases. V dropped 4 bases and J dropped 5; count of bases not matched to a gene: 3. The V gene's germline CDR1 is MDHEN and CDR2 SYDVKM. The CDR3 is 14 residues long. Written as DNA, the CDR3 is TGTGCCAGCAGTTATGACAGGGGCAATGAAAAACTGTTTTTT. Its translation is CASSYDRGNEKLFF.

V gene TRBV7-2 combines with J gene TRBJ1-2, with D hard to call. V gave up 2 bases and J gave up 4 bases, with 14 bases separating them. The CDR3 sequence is 15 residues long. From germline, CDR1 is SGHTA and CDR2 FQGNSA. CDR3 protein: CASSLSRVGSYGYTF. DNA for the CDR3: TGTGCCAGCAGCTTATCCCGGGTCGGGTCCTATGGCTACACCTTC.

Only one count was recorded for this clone. Written as DNA, the CDR3 is TGTGCCAGCAGTTTTAACAATGAGCAGTTCTTC. Amino acids: CASSFNNEQFF. The rearrangement links TRBV28 to TRBJ2-1, with no clear D. CDR1 is MDHEN and CDR2 is SYDVKM in the germline V gene. The CDR3 runs to 11 residues. Deletions cut 3 bases from V and 5 bases from J, with 2 bases between.

This clone was counted only a few times. The chain employs TRBV27 and TRBJ2-7, with D perhaps TRBD2 (5 bases). This CDR3 has 18 amino acids. The germline CDR1 and CDR2 sequences are MNHEY and SMNVEV (reference sequence). Trimming removed 3 bases at V and 5 bases at J, with 26 bases between. CDR3 in DNA: TGTGCCAGCAGTTTGCGGGCTCGGATTCGAGCTCTGGAGGACGAGCAGTACTTC. Translating it yields CASSLRARIRALEDEQYF.